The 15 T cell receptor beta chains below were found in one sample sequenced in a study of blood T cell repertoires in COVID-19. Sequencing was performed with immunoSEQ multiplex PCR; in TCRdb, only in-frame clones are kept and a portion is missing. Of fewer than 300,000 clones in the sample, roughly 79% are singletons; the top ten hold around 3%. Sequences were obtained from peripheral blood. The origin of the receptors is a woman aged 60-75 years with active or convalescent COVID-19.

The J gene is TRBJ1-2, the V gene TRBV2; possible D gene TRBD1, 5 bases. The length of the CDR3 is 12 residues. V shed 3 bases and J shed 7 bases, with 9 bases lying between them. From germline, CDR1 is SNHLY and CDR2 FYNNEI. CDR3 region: CASSDGGGGYTF. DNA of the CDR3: TGTGCCAGCAGTGATGGGGGGGGTGGCTACACCTTC. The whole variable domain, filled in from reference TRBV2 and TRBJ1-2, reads EPEVTQTPSHQVTQMGQEVILRCVPISNHLYFYWYRQILGQKVEFLVSFYNNEISEKSEIFDDQFSVERPDGSNFTLKIRSTKLEDSAMYFCASSDGGGGYTFGSGTRLTVV.

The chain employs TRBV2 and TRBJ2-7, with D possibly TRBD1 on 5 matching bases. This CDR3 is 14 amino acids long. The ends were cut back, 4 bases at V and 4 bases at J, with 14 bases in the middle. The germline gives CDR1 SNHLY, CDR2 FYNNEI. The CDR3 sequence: CASSGNRGGYEQYF. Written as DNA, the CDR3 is TGTGCCAGCAGTGGTAATAGGGGTGGGTACGAGCAGTACTTC. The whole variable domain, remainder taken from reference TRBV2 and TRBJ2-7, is EPEVTQTPSHQVTQMGQEVILRCVPISNHLYFYWYRQILGQKVEFLVSFYNNEISEKSEIFDDQFSVERPDGSNFTLKIRSTKLEDSAMYFCASSGNRGGYEQYFGPGTRLTVT.

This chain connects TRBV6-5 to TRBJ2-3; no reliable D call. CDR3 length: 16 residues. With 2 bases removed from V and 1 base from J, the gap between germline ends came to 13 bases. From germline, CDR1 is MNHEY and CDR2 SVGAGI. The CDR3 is CASSYQEVAGTDTQYF. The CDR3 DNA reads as TGTGCCAGCAGTTACCAGGAAGTTGCAGGCACAGATACGCAGTATTTT.

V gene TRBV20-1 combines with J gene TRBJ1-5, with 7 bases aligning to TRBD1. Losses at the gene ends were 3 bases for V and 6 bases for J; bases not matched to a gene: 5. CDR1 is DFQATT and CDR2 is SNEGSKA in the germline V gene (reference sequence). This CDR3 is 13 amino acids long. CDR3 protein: CSASFTGAQPQHF. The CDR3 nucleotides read TGCAGTGCTAGTTTTACAGGGGCTCAGCCCCAGCATTTT.

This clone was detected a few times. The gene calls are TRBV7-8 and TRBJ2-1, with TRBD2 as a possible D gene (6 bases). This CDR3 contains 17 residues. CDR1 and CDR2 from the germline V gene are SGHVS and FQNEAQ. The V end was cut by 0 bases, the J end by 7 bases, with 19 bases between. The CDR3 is CASSLAFAATRRNEQFF. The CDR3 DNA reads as TGTGCCAGCAGCTTAGCGTTCGCCGCGACTAGGAGGAATGAGCAGTTCTTC.

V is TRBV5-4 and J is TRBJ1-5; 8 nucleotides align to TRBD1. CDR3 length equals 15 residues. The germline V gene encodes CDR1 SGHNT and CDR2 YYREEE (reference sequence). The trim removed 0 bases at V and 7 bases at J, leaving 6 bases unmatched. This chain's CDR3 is CASSLGGQVHQPQHF. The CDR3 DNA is TGTGCCAGCAGCTTGGGGGGACAGGTGCACCAGCCCCAGCATTTT.

CDR3 loop: CASSTRRGSGNTIYF. The CDR3 DNA reads as TGTGCCAGCAGCACGAGACGGGGCTCTGGAAACACCATATATTTT. The rearrangement joins TRBV7-8 to TRBJ1-3; D is undetermined. CDR3 length: 15 residues. V lost 5 bases to trimming and J lost 0 bases, with 11 bases between them. Per the germline V gene, CDR1 is SGHVS and CDR2 is FQNEAQ. Drawing the rest from reference TRBV7-8 and TRBJ1-3, the complete variable domain is GAGVSQSPRYKVAKRGQDVALRCDPISGHVSLFWYQQALGQGPEFLTYFQNEAQLDKSGLPSDRFFAERPEGSVSTLKIQRTQQEDSAVYLCASSTRRGSGNTIYFGEGSWLTVV.

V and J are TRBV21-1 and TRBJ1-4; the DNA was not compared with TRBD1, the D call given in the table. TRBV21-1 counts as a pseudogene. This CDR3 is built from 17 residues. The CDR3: CASSKVAPGQGREKLFF. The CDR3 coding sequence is TGTGCCAGCAGCAAAGTGGCCCCGGGACAGGGGAGGGAAAAACTGTTTTTT.

The CDR3 nucleotides read TGTGCCAGCCGGGGGGTGGAAGATACGCAGTATTTT. Translated: CASRGVEDTQYF. This chain links TRBV12-3 or TRBV12-4 with TRBJ2-3, with 7 bases matching TRBD2. This CDR3 has 12 residues. V gave up 8 bases and J gave up 5 bases; unmatched junction bases: 4.

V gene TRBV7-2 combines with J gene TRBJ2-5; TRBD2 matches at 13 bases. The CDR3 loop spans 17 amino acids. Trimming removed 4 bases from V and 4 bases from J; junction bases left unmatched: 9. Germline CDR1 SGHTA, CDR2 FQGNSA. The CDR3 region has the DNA TGTGCCAGCAGCTCACGACTAGCGGGGGGCTGGATAGAGACCCAGTACTTC. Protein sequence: CASSSRLAGGWIETQYF.

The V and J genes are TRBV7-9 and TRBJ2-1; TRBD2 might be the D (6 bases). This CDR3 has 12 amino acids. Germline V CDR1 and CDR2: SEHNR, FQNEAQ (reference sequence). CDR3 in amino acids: CVSGRSDNEQFF. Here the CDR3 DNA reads TGTGTCTCGGGGAGGTCGGACAATGAGCAGTTCTTC.

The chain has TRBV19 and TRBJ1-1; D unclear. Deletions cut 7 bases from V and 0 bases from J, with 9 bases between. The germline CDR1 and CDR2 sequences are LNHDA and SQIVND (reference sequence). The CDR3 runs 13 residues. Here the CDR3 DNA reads TGTGCCAGTAACCCCAGATTGAACACTGAAGCTTTCTTT. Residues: CASNPRLNTEAFF. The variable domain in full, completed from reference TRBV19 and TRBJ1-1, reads DGGITQSPKYLFRKEGQNVTLSCEQNLNHDAMYWYRQDPGQGLRLIYYSQIVNDFQKGDIAEGYSVSREKKESFPLTVTSAQKNPTAFYLCASNPRLNTEAFFGQGTRLTVV.

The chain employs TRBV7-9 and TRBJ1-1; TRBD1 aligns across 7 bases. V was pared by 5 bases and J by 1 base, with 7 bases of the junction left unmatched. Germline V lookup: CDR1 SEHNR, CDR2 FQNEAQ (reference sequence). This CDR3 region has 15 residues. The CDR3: CASSPHRGKNTEAFF. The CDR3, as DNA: TGTGCCAGCAGCCCACACAGGGGCAAGAACACTGAAGCTTTCTTT.

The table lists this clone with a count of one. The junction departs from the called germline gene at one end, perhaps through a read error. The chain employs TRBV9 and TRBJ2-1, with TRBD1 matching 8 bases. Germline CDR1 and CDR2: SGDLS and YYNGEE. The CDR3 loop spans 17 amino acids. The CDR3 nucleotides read TGTGTCAGCAGCGTAGAACCGGGGACAGGAATCAGGGATGAGCAGTTCTTC. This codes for CVSSVEPGTGIRDEQFF.

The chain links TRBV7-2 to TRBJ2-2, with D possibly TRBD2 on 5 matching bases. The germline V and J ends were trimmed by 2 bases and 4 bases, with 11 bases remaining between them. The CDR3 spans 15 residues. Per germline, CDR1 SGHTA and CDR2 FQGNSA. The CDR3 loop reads CASSLTAAITGELFF. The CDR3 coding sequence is TGTGCCAGCAGCTTAACAGCGGCGATCACCGGGGAGCTGTTTTTT.